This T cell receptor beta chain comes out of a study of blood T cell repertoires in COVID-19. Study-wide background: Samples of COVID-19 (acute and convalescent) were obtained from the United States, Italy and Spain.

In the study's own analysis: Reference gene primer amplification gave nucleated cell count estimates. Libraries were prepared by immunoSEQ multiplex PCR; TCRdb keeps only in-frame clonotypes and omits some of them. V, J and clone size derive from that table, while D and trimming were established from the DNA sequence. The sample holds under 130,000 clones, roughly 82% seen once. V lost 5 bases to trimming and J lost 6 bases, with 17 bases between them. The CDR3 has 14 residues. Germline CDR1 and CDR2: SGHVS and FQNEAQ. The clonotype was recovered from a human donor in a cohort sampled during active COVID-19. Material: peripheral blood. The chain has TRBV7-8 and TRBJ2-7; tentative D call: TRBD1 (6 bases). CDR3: CASSLHRVLSEQYF. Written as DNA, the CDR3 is TGTGCCAGCAGCCTCCACAGGGTTCTATCCGAGCAGTACTTC.